The 8 T cell receptor beta chains presented below share a single source sample, sequenced in a study of spatial heterogeneity in lung cancer. From the 5' RACE reads, TCRdb called clonotypes with MiXCR, one entry per CDR3 protein. The repertoire has around 8,000 distinct CDR3 sequences, 8.6% of them found once; the top ten carry 45% to 50%. Sample time point: sample taken at primary tumor resection. Unsorted whole RNA of tumor, nontumor lung or frozen PBMC was sequenced. This sample comprised PBMCs, obtained at surgery. The receptors shown here come from a male donor with early-stage non-small cell lung cancer.

This clonotype was counted at least ten times. This beta chain is a stray sequence in a library constructed for alpha chains; its clone size is not meaningful. The rearrangement links TRBV30 to TRBJ1-1; TRBD1 matches 8 bases. The germline gives CDR1 GTSNPN, CDR2 SVGIG (reference sequence). This CDR3 contains 14 residues. V was clipped by 3 bases and J by 6 bases; unmatched bases: 9. DNA for the CDR3: TGTGCCTGGAGCCCTACAGGGGGGGTTTCTGAAGCTTTCTTT. Protein sequence: CAWSPTGGVSEAFF.

There are many counts of this clonotype. With the library built for alpha chains, this beta chain is off target and its frequency is not meaningful. The chain joins TRBV5-1 to TRBJ1-3, with 7 bases aligning to TRBD1. Germline V CDR1 and CDR2: SGHRS, YFSETQ. V dropped 0 bases and J dropped 4; count of bases not matched to a gene: 4. The CDR3 loop spans 15 amino acids. The CDR3 reads CASSLDGQAGNTIYF. The DNA of the CDR3 is TGCGCCAGCAGCTTGGACGGACAGGCGGGAAACACCATATATTTT.

This clonotype was recorded at least ten times. This beta chain is an off-target read within a library intended for alpha chains, so its frequency means little. V usage is TRBV10-1 and J usage is TRBJ1-1, with D hard to call. The CDR3 is made up of 14 amino acids. V was trimmed by 4 bases and J by 2 bases, leaving 11 bases between them. The germline gives CDR1 WNHNN, CDR2 SYGVQD (reference sequence). The CDR3 nucleotides are TGCGCCAGCAGTGTTTCCAGGACCAACACTGAAGCTTTCTTT. Its protein product is CASSVSRTNTEAFF.

A note on this clonotype: For a library built for alpha chains, this beta chain is a stray read; little rests on its size. This chain joins TRBV7-8 and TRBJ2-1, with TRBD2 matching over 7 bases. The CDR3 consists of 18 residues. Losses at the gene ends were 1 base for V and 5 bases for J; bases not matched to a gene: 14. From germline, CDR1 is SGHVS and CDR2 FQNEAQ. DNA for the CDR3: TGTGCCAGCAGCTTAGGTTTGCCTGGGGGGGTATCCCACAATGAGCAGTTCTTC. The encoded protein is CASSLGLPGGVSHNEQFF.

This clonotype was picked up many times. The library was built for alpha chains, so this beta chain is an off-target read and its size means little. The V gene is TRBV4-2, the J gene TRBJ2-7; 12 bases agree with TRBD1. CDR1 and CDR2 (germline): LGHNA, YNFKEQ. V was pared by 1 base and J by 3 bases, with 4 bases of the junction left unmatched. The CDR3 is 16 residues long. CDR3 bases: TGTGCCAGCAGCCAAGCGGGACAGGGGGCTAGCTACGAGCAGTACTTC. Amino acid sequence: CASSQAGQGASYEQYF.

At least ten counts were recorded for this clonotype. This beta chain is off target for a library built for alpha chains, so its abundance means little. V and J are TRBV3-1 and TRBJ1-6; unclear D gene. Trimming removed 7 bases from V and 8 bases from J, with 12 bases in between. The CDR3 consists of 13 residues. CDR1 and CDR2 (germline): LGHDT, YNNKEL (reference sequence). CDR3 DNA sequence: TGTGCCAGCACGTCTGCGGCGGATTCACCCCTCCACTTT. This gives the protein CASTSAADSPLHF.

Comment on this clonotype: Little can be read into the size of this beta chain, an off-target read in a library designed for alpha chains. The chain carries TRBV7-2 and TRBJ1-5, with D unclear. Per germline, CDR1 SGHTA and CDR2 FQGNSA. The CDR3 is 13 amino acids. The ends were cut back, 0 bases at V and 4 bases at J, with 4 bases in the middle. The CDR3 DNA sequence: TGTGCCAGCAGCTTAGCAGAAAATCAGCCCCAGCATTTT. Translated, it gives CASSLAENQPQHF. The whole variable domain, filled in from reference TRBV7-2 and TRBJ1-5, reads GAGVSQSPSNKVTEKGKDVELRCDPISGHTALYWYRQSLGQGLEFLIYFQGNSAPDKSGLPSDRFSAERTGGSVSTLTIQRTQQEDSAVYLCASSLAENQPQHFGDGTRLSIL.

Concerning this clonotype itself: This beta chain represents an off-target read in a library built for alpha chains; its size is of limited meaning. The rearrangement joins TRBV27 to TRBJ2-7, with a weak D call TRBD1 (5 bases). Trimming shortened V by 6 bases and J by 0 bases, and 9 bases separated the two germline ends. The CDR3 runs 13 residues. Looked up from germline, CDR1 is MNHEY and CDR2 is SMNVEV (reference sequence). The CDR3 DNA follows: TGTGCCAGCAGCCCCAGGGCCTCCTACGAGCAGTACTTC. Translation: CASSPRASYEQYF.